Sequencing of this T cell receptor beta chain was carried out in a study of T-cell memory formation after mild COVID-19 (dated by TCRdb to about 2021). About the investigation overall: TCR sequence clusters from the two donors were found to be largely donor specific. The cohort comprised two young, previously healthy adult volunteers, one female and one male. In two donors, T-cell clones that expanded and contracted after mild COVID-19 were followed by sequencing TCRalpha and TCRbeta repertoires longitudinally. Findings and caveats that apply to the study as a whole: Some responding clones were found in pre-infection memory, which suggests that pre-existing cross-reactive memory T cells took part in the SARS-CoV-2 response. SARS-CoV-2 specificity of the second-wave clones peaking on day 37 was not confirmed. Clones that contracted from day 15 to 85 showed balanced CD4/CD8 phenotypes, whereas a second wave of clones that expanded from day 15 to 37 leaned towards CD4+. The study covered only two mild cases, and larger cohorts including severe cases with pre-infection samples were considered necessary. Contracting CD4+ clones were located mainly in the CM and EM memory subsets, whereas CD8+ clones were found to be enriched in EMRA.

This clonotype was found a few times. There is no known antigen for this receptor. No qualities accompany the bases; no much larger clone lies one base away. Cut back by 6 bases and 4 bases, the V and J ends lie 12 bases apart. Measured from the cysteine to the phenylalanine, the CDR3 is 13 residues long. The DNA shown is the 39-base CDR3, in frame from base 1. PBMCs were isolated by Ficoll-Paque density gradient centrifugation. This sample was sequenced with an Illumina NovaSeq 6000. TCRalpha and TCRbeta cDNA libraries were constructed by 5'RACE with constant-segment primers, with sample barcodes and unique molecular identifiers being introduced. RNA was extracted from every sample with Trizol reagent. Libraries were amplified in two PCR steps, with a second sample barcode and Illumina TruSeq adapters added in the second step. Sequencing of libraries was performed on an Illumina NovaSeq with 2 x 150 bp paired-end reads. The original methods were these. The reads were demultiplexed and collapsed into UMI-guided consensus sequences using migec v1.2.7. Using mixcr v2.1.11, UMI consensuses were aligned to TRA and TRB V and J templates and then assembled into clonotypes. Expanded or contracted clonotypes were those called significant by both edgeR and NoisET, with noise models trained on biological replicates. For edgeR calls, the cutoffs were a false discovery rate-adjusted p below 0.01 and a log2 fold-change threshold of 1. As an exploratory analysis of dynamics, max-normalized trajectories of the 1000 most abundant clonotypes were examined by PCA with hierarchical clustering. The CD4 or CD8 phenotype of responding clones was assigned using the separately sequenced CD4+ and CD8+ repertoires. Clones were called with MiXCR by TCRdb after fastp trimmed the public reads at Q25, and only in-frame beta chains were retained. For every CDR3 protein sequence, its rows merge into one entry that carries the most common genes and DNA. Here the V and J calls rest on TCRdb's processing, not on the authors' analysis. This sample has 350,000 or so distinct CDR3 sequences in its table, and 20% to 25% of those were observed once. 20% to 25% of the sample is in the top ten clones.

Material: PBMCs or a T cell subset sorted from them (not recorded which). The receptor comes from a man younger than 35 who had mild COVID-19 (a few samples of this study predate the infection). The sample titles of this study are shuffled in the database, so cell type and time point are left out; the donor was told from shared clones. The sequence is built from TRBV12-3 or TRBV12-4 and TRBJ1-2, with no D gene named confidently. The CDR3: CASSPWEVYGYTF. The nucleotide sequence reads TGTGCCAGCAGCCCTTGGGAAGTCTATGGCTACACCTTC.